This T cell receptor (beta chain) appears in the sequencing data of a study of CD8 T cells in Susac syndrome. The CDR3 covers 11 residues. V was shortened by 8 bases and J by 7 bases, with 15 bases between the two germline ends. Germline V CDR1 and CDR2: SQVTM, ANQGSEA. Bulk CD8+ and CD4+ cells came from magnetic negative isolation; CD8+ TEMRA by FACS. Random hexamers served to reverse transcribe roughly 0.45 to 1 ug RNA. Across 54 Vbeta and 13 Jbeta, TCR beta CDR3 was amplified with immunoSEQ multiplex PCR. TCRdb itself ran the immunoSEQ multiplex PCR reads through MiXCR, one entry per CDR3 protein. The table has 150,000 to 250,000 distinct CDR3 sequences, about 95% seen once.

The gene calls are TRBV29-1 and TRBJ2-7, with D perhaps assigned TRBD1 or TRBD2 (5 bases each). The sample comprised CD4+ T cells from PBMCs. This TCR was recovered from a human donor with multiple sclerosis. The CDR3 coding sequence is TGCAGCCTGGGACGGGGAGTAGAGCAGTACTTC. Translating it yields CSLGRGVEQYF.